The rows below give T cell receptor beta chains drawn from one sample of a study of a mutant IDH1 vaccine in newly diagnosed glioma. Their cognate antigens are unknown. Sequencing was performed with immunoSEQ multiplex PCR; in TCRdb, only in-frame clones are kept and a portion is missing. The sample shows about 60,000 clones, around 82% of them seen only once. The sample in question was PBMCs, obtained from a glioma patient whose treatment included an IDH1 peptide vaccine. The receptor set was obtained from a man aged 18 to 35 with glioma. CDR3s include the opening cysteine and the closing phenylalanine or tryptophan. Each record gives: clone size, V gene, D gene, J gene, CDR3 DNA, CDR3 protein. A D gene is named only where the DNA matches it firmly. Expanded clones get a size class; other rows say once, few or many, or leave the size out.

-	TRBV30	-	TRBJ2-7	TGTGCCTGGAGTGACGTCCGGCTAAGCTCCTACGAGCAGTACTTC	CAWSDVRLSSYEQYF
-	TRBV6-5	-	TRBJ2-1	TGTGCCAGCAGTTATAATCTCGACAGATACAATGAGCAGTTCTTC	CASSYNLDRYNEQFF
-	TRBV2	TRBD1	TRBJ1-2	TGTGCCACCAAGACAGGGGGCTTGGGTGGCTACACCTTC	CATKTGGLGGYTF
-	TRBV4-3	-	TRBJ2-7	TGCGCCAGCAGCCAAGATACCGGGTTATGGAACGAGCAGTACTTC	CASSQDTGLWNEQYF
-	TRBV27	TRBD2	TRBJ2-7	TGTGCCAGCAGTCCGGGGACTAGCGGCTACGAGCAGTACTTC	CASSPGTSGYEQYF
-	TRBV7-9	TRBD2	TRBJ2-1	TGTGCCAGCAGCTTAAGAGCGGGAGGAGGGTACAATGAGCAGTTCTTC	CASSLRAGGGYNEQFF
-	TRBV7-9	-	TRBJ1-1	TGTGCCATCCCTGTGGGGAACACTGAAGCTTTCTTT	CAIPVGNTEAFF
-	TRBV4-2	TRBD1	TRBJ2-3	TGTGCCAGCAGCCAAGATTGGCGGCAGGGGGGCACAGATACGCAGTATTTT	CASSQDWRQGGTDTQYF
-	TRBV7-9	TRBD1	TRBJ1-5	TGTGCCAGCAGCTATACAGGGGACTACAATCAGCCCCAGCATTTT	CASSYTGDYNQPQHF
-	TRBV10-3	TRBD1	TRBJ1-2	TGTGCCATCAGTACCGCTGGACAGGGACCCTATACTAACTATGGCTACACCTTC	CAISTAGQGPYTNYGYTF
-	TRBV27	-	TRBJ2-2	TGTGCCAGCAGTTTGCACGGAGGTCCCGGGGAGCTGTTTTTT	CASSLHGGPGELFF
-	TRBV4-1	TRBD2	TRBJ2-3	TGCGCCAGCAGCCAAGCGCTAGCGGGGGGGCTAGATACGCAGTATTTT	CASSQALAGGLDTQYF
-	TRBV5-5	-	TRBJ1-2	TGTGCCAGCAGCTTGCTAGGATCAAATAACTATGGCTACACCTTC	CASSLLGSNNYGYTF
-	TRBV27	-	TRBJ2-1	TGTGCCAGCGGGTTGAGGGGTTACAATGAGCAGTTCTTC	CASGLRGYNEQFF
few	TRBV4-2	-	TRBJ1-1	TGTGCCAGCAGCCAAGACGGACTGCCACGCACTGAAGCTTTCTTT	CASSQDGLPRTEAFF
once	TRBV7-9	TRBD2	TRBJ2-1	TGTGCCAGCAGAAGACTAGCGGGTGACAATGAGCAGTTCTTC	CASRRLAGDNEQFF
-	TRBV9	TRBD1	TRBJ2-5	TGTGCCAGCAGCGCCCCCCCCAAGCCGGCAGGGGGAGAGACCCAGTACTTC	CASSAPPKPAGGETQYF
-	TRBV4-2	TRBD1	TRBJ2-6	TGTGCCAGCAGCCAAGGGACAGGGACTGGGGCCAACGTCCTGACTTTC	CASSQGTGTGANVLTF
-	TRBV19	-	TRBJ1-1	TGTGCCAGTAGTTGGGGGACTAAAGCTTTCTTT	CASSWGTKAFF
-	TRBV5-1	-	TRBJ2-7	TGCGCCAGCAGCTTACAGACAGAACTAACCAACTACGAGCAGTACTTC	CASSLQTELTNYEQYF
-	TRBV7-3	-	TRBJ1-1	TGTGCCAGCAGCTTATTCGGGTTGGGGGCTAAGACTAACACTGAAGCTTTCTTT	CASSLFGLGAKTNTEAFF
-	TRBV28	-	TRBJ2-2	TGTGCCAGCAGTGAGGGGGAGCTGTTTTTT	CASSEGELFF
-	TRBV6-5	-	TRBJ1-1	TGTGCCAGCAGTTACTCGGGAGTTTTGAACACTGAAGCTTTCTTT	CASSYSGVLNTEAFF
-	TRBV2	TRBD1	TRBJ1-4	TGTGCCAGCAGGCCGGGACAGGGGAAATGGCGTGAAAAACTGTTTTTT	CASRPGQGKWREKLFF
once	TRBV13	TRBD2	TRBJ2-7	TGTGCCAGCAGCTTAGGGGAGCGGGGGGCTCACGAGCAGTACTTC	CASSLGERGAHEQYF
few	TRBV19	-	TRBJ1-4	TGTGCCACCCGAGGTCGAGGGAAGCTAAATGAAAAACTGTTTTTT	CATRGRGKLNEKLFF
few	TRBV2	-	TRBJ1-1	TGTGCCAGCAATTCCGAGGGGACCACTGAAGCTTTCTTT	CASNSEGTTEAFF
-	TRBV28	-	TRBJ1-3	TGTGCCAGCAGTCCATTCTCTGGAAACACCATATATTTT	CASSPFSGNTIYF
few	TRBV4-2	-	TRBJ2-7	TGTGCCAGCAGCCACTCAGACGAGCAGTACTTC	CASSHSDEQYF
-	TRBV18	TRBD2	TRBJ2-7	TGTGCCAGCTCACCACGGCTAGCGGGAAAGTACGAGCAGTACTTC	CASSPRLAGKYEQYF
-	TRBV28	TRBD1	TRBJ1-4	TGTGCCAGCAGCGGGGACAGGGGAAAACTGTTTTTT	CASSGDRGKLFF
-	TRBV2	TRBD1	TRBJ1-5	TGTGCCAGCAACATCAGGGGGTCGAGCAATCAGCCCCAGCATTTT	CASNIRGSSNQPQHF
-	TRBV27	-	TRBJ1-4	TGTGCCAGCAGTAGCTCGGGACACGCTAGGGGGAAACTGTTTTTT	CASSSSGHARGKLFF
-	TRBV7-8	-	TRBJ1-1	TGTGCCAGCCGGGGGCTAGAAACTGAAGCTTTCTTT	CASRGLETEAFF
-	TRBV7-3	-	TRBJ2-1	TGTGCCAGCAGCTTAATGGGTTTGGGAGGGGGCATTTCCTACAATGAGCAGTTCTTC	CASSLMGLGGGISYNEQFF
once	TRBV9	TRBD1	TRBJ1-1	TGTGCCAGCACCGGATACCGGGACAGTTTGAACACTGAAGCTTTCTTT	CASTGYRDSLNTEAFF
-	TRBV6-6	TRBD2	TRBJ2-7	TGTGCCAGCAGTTACTCACCTAGCGGATCCTACGAGCAGTACTTC	CASSYSPSGSYEQYF
-	TRBV6-6	-	TRBJ2-7	TGTGCCAGCAGTCCGGACGGGGCCGCCAGCTCCTACGAGCAGTACTTC	CASSPDGAASSYEQYF
-	TRBV20-1	-	TRBJ2-1	TGCAGTGCCCCATCCGGGGCGGGGCAGTTCTTC	CSAPSGAGQFF
-	TRBV6-5	-	TRBJ2-7	TGTGCCAGCAGTTACCGCCGCGAGCAGTACTTC	CASSYRREQYF
few	TRBV7-9	-	TRBJ2-3	TGTGCCAGCAGCTTAGGGCAGGCACTCAGTTTAGATACGCAGTATTTT	CASSLGQALSLDTQYF
-	TRBV15	-	TRBJ1-3	TGTGCCACCAGCTCCCAGGGTGCGGCGCAGGTGCCACAGGGTTTTTCTGGAAACACCATATATTTT	CATSSQGAAQVPQGFSGNTIYF
-	TRBV5-5	-	TRBJ1-4	TGTGCCAGCAGCCCGGCGTCGGACGGAATTAATGAAAAACTGTTTTTT	CASSPASDGINEKLFF
-	TRBV4-1	TRBD2	TRBJ2-7	TGCGCCAGCAGCCAAGGACGCGGGGGAGCGGGCTACGAGCAGTACTTC	CASSQGRGGAGYEQYF
-	TRBV27	TRBD1	TRBJ1-1	TGTGCCAGCAGTCCCCGCCCCGCAGGGGGTAACACTGAAGCTTTCTTT	CASSPRPAGGNTEAFF
-	TRBV30	TRBD2	TRBJ2-1	TGTGCCTGGAGGGGAGGGACTAGCGGTTCCTACAATGAGCAGTTCTTC	CAWRGGTSGSYNEQFF
-	TRBV27	-	TRBJ2-3	TGTGCCAGCAGTTCATCAGATACGCAGTATTTT	CASSSSDTQYF
once	TRBV7-9	-	TRBJ1-1	TGTGTTACGCCCCCGGGACTGCCGAACACTGAAGCTTTCTTT	CVTPPGLPNTEAFF
-	TRBV11-2	-	TRBJ1-6	TGTGCCAGCAGCTTAGTTGGAGGCAATTCACCCCTCCACTTT	CASSLVGGNSPLHF
once	TRBV27	-	TRBJ2-1	TGTGCCAGCAGTTTATCTGCGCGCAATGAGCAGTTCTTC	CASSLSARNEQFF
-	TRBV4-3	TRBD1	TRBJ2-2	TGCGCCAGCAGCCCTGGGACAGGGGGCACCGGGGAGCTGTTTTTT	CASSPGTGGTGELFF
few	TRBV29-1	-	TRBJ2-5	TGCAGCGCACGGACAGCCCAAGAGACCCAGTACTTC	CSARTAQETQYF
once	TRBV7-9	-	TRBJ1-2	TGTGCCAGCAGCTTGGAGGGCAGGGGCGATGGCTACACCTTC	CASSLEGRGDGYTF
-	TRBV7-9	-	TRBJ1-4	TGTGCCAGCAGCTTAGGAACAGGCGGCTTTGAAAAACTGTTTTTT	CASSLGTGGFEKLFF
once	TRBV6-5	-	TRBJ2-7	TGTGCCAGCAGTTACGGACTTACCTACGAGCAGTACTTC	CASSYGLTYEQYF